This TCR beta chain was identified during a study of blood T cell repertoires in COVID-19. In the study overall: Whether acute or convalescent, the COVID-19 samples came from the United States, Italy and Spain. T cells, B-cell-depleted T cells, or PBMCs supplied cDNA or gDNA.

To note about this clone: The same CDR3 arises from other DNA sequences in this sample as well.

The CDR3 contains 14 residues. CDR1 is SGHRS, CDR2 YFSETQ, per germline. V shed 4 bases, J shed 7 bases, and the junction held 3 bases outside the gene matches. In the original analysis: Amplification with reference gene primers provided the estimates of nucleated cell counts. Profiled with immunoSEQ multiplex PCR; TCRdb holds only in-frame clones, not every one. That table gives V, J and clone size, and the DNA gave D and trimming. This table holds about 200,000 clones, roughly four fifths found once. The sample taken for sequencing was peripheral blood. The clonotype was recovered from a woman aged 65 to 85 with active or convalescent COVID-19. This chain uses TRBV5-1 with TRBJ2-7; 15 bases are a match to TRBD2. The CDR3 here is CASSRTSGRGEQYF. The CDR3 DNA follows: TGCGCCAGCAGCCGGACTAGCGGGAGGGGTGAGCAGTACTTC. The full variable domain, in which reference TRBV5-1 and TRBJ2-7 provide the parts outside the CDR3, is KAGVTQTPRYLIKTRGQQVTLSCSPISGHRSVSWYQQTPGQGLQFLFEYFSETQRNKGNFPGRFSGRQFSNSRSEMNVSTLELGDSALYLCASSRTSGRGEQYFGPGTRLTVT.